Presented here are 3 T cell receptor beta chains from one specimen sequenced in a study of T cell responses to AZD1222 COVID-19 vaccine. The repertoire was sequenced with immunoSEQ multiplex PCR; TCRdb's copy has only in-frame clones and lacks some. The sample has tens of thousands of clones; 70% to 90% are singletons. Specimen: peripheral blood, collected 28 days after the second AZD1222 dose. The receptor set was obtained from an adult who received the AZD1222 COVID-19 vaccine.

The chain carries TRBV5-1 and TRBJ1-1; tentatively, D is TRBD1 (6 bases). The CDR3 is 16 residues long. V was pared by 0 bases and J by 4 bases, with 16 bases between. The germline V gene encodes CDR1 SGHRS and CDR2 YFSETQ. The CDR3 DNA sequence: TGCGCCAGCAGCTTGGGAGGACAGTCCCTTAGCACTGAAGCTTTCTTT. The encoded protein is CASSLGGQSLSTEAFF. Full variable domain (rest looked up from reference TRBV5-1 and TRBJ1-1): KAGVTQTPRYLIKTRGQQVTLSCSPISGHRSVSWYQQTPGQGLQFLFEYFSETQRNKGNFPGRFSGRQFSNSRSEMNVSTLELGDSALYLCASSLGGQSLSTEAFFGQGTRLTVV.

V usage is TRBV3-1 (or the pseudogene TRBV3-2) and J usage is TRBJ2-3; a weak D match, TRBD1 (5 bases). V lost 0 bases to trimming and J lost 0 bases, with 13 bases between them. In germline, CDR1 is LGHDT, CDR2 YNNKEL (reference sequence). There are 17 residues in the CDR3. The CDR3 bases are TGTGCCAGCAGCCAAGAGAATGCAGGGATGAGCACAGATACGCAGTATTTT. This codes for CASSQENAGMSTDTQYF.

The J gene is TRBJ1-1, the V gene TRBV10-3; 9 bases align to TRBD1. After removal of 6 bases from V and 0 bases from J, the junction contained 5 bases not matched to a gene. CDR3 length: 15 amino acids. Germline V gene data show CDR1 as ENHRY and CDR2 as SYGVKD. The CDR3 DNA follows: TGTGCCATCAGCCTCGGACAGGGGTTGAACACTGAAGCTTTCTTT. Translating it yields CAISLGQGLNTEAFF.